What follows describes a single T cell receptor (beta chain). The antigen remains undetermined. Time point meaning: peripheral blood 6 weeks after treatment start. Patients yielded 1 to 8 samples each, pretreatment and on-treatment. Synthetic spike-ins, TCR analog templates, were added into each PCR. Sequencing was performed with immunoSEQ multiplex PCR; in TCRdb, only in-frame clones are kept and a portion is missing. The data contain 120,000 or so clones, 86% of them singletons. The entry originates in a study of PD-L1 blockade in urothelial cancer. About the research overall: Patients had been given 0 to 3 earlier chemotherapy regimens.

After removal of 5 bases from V and 2 bases from J, the junction contained 7 bases not matched to a gene. The V gene's germline CDR1 is LNHDA and CDR2 SQIVND (reference sequence). The CDR3 length is 16 residues. Study-level points and caveats: Tumor-associated clones in blood expanded more at 3 weeks in durable-benefit patients.

This sequence joins TRBV19 and TRBJ2-2; TRBD2 matches at 8 bases. The TCR was taken from a man aged 50 to 59 with urothelial cancer. Sample: PBMCs, taken around atezolizumab (anti-PD-L1) treatment. The CDR3 DNA reads as TGTGCCAGTAGTCCCACTAGCGGTGTCAACACCGGGGAGCTGTTTTTT. As protein: CASSPTSGVNTGELFF.